Here is one T cell receptor beta chain with its context. Its antigen target is currently unknown. No base-level quality is on record; no much larger clone is a single base apart. This specimen comes from a study of control samples from healthy donors and cancer patients (dated by TCRdb to between 2020 and 2021). The library was made by the immunoSEQ multiplex PCR assay. The table was pulled from immuneACCESS by TCRdb, which kept in-frame rearrangements only. Such tables lose some clones; where checked, under half of the loss comes from unresolved V genes, and the rest has no known cause. The sample table contains 150,000 or so clones; only one count was recorded for approximately 93% of them. Around 5.4% of the sample lies in the top ten. The origin of this receptor is a man aged 18 to 35 in good health. Sequencing input: blood.

The CDR3 amino acid sequence is: CASSQVRGQPPQHF. Read as DNA, the sequence is TGTGCCAGCAGCCAAGTTAGGGGGCAGCCGCCCCAGCATTTT. Recombination joined TRBV3-1 (or the pseudogene TRBV3-2) with TRBJ1-5; the central 7 bases match TRBD1. Including cysteine and phenylalanine, the CDR3 has 14 amino acids. Only the CDR3 DNA is retained, 42 bases long and in frame from the first base. Trimmed from V: 1 base; trimmed from J: 9 bases; junction bases lacking a gene match: 6. From a lookup of the germline V gene (reference sequence), CDR1 and CDR2 are LGHDT and YNNKEL.